The T cell receptor beta chain described here comes from a study of blood T cell repertoires in COVID-19. Study as a whole: Researchers got acute and convalescent COVID-19 samples from the United States, Italy and Spain.

This table comes from immunoSEQ multiplex PCR, and its TCRdb copy is limited to in-frame clones, with some not included. The sample carries around 58,000 clones, 83% recorded once. The CDR3 consists of 13 residues. Germline CDR1 and CDR2: SEHNR and FQNEAQ (reference sequence). With 5 bases clipped from V and 9 bases from J, the junction kept 7 bases outside the gene matches. This receptor was obtained from a human donor in a cohort sampled during active COVID-19. The sequencing sample was made of peripheral blood. The chain carries TRBV7-9 and TRBJ2-4, with 7 bases that match TRBD1. CDR3 protein: CASSEGAGSIQYF. For the CDR3, the DNA is TGTGCCAGCAGCGAGGGGGCAGGGAGCATTCAGTACTTC.